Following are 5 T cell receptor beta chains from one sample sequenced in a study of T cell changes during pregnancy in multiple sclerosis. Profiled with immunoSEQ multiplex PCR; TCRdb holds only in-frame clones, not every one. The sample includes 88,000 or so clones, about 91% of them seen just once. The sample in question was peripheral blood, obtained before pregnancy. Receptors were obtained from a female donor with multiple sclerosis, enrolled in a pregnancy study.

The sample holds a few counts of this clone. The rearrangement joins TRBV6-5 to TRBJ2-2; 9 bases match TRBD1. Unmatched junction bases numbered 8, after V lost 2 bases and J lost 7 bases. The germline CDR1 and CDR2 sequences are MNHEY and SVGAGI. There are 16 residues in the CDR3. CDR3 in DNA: TGTGCCAGCAGTTACCGAAGGACAGGGGTAGACGGGGAGCTGTTTTTT. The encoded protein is CASSYRRTGVDGELFF.

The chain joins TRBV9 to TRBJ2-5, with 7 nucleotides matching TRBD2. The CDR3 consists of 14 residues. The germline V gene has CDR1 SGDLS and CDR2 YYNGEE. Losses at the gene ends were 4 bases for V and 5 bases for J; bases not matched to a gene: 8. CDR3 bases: TGTGCCAGCAGCTCGGGACTACGGGAGGAGACCCAGTACTTC. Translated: CASSSGLREETQYF.

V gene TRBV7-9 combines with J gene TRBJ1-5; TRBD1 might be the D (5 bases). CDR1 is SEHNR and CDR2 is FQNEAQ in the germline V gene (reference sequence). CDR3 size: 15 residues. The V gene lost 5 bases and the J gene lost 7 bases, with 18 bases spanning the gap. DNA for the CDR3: TGTGCCAGCAGCCCCCTGGGGGGTGCAGGGCAGCCCCAGCATTTT. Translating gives CASSPLGGAGQPQHF.

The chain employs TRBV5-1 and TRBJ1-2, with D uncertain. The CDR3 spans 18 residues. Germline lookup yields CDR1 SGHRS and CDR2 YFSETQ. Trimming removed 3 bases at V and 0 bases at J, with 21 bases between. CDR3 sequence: CASSSFRRSDNANYGYTF. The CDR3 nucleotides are TGCGCCAGCAGCTCTTTCAGACGGTCTGACAACGCTAACTATGGCTACACCTTC.

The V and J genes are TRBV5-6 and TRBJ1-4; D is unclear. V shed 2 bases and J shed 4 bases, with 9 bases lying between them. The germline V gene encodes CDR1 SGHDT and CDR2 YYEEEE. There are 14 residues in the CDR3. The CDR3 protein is CASSFGQVNEKLFF. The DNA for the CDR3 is TGTGCCAGCAGCTTTGGTCAGGTTAATGAAAAACTGTTTTTT.